The sequence of this TCR beta chain was determined in a study of blood T cell repertoires in COVID-19. Method: immunoSEQ multiplex PCR; TCRdb's copy keeps in-frame clones and lacks some. The table has 280,000 or so clones, 89% seen once; the top ten hold under 3.5%. The V gene lost 3 bases and the J gene lost 5 bases, with 8 bases spanning the gap. Per the germline V gene, CDR1 is SGHTA and CDR2 is FQGNSA. The CDR3 sequence is 13 residues long. Sequenced: PBMCs or T cells enriched from blood (not recorded which). The chain combines TRBV7-2 with TRBJ2-1; tentatively, D is TRBD1 (5 bases). The receptor comes from a woman between 50 and 59 years old who had been exposed to COVID-19. CDR3 protein: CASSFSGNNEQFF. The CDR3 DNA follows: TGTGCCAGCAGCTTTTCAGGGAACAATGAGCAGTTCTTC.